This T cell receptor (beta chain) was captured in a study of blood T cells in healthy people across ages. The germline V gene has CDR1 SQVTM and CDR2 ANQGSEA. V lost 7 bases and J 4 bases, leaving 11 bases between the germline ends. The CDR3 has 12 residues. Through a sample-barcoded 5' primer and a J-beta primer mix, a second PCR was run for roughly 7 to 12 cycles. TCRdb analysed the 5' RACE reads with MiXCR anew, one entry per CDR3 protein. The sample lists some 320,000 distinct CDR3 sequences, roughly 29% occurring once. The receptor comes from a woman aged 70 to 79 in good health. The chain joins TRBV29-1 to TRBJ2-1; a possible D gene is TRBD2 (6 bases). The sequenced sample was blood. In DNA, the CDR3 is TGCAGCGGCGGTGCGGGGTACAATGAGCAGTTCTTC. Translation: CSGGAGYNEQFF.